The 14 T cell receptor beta chains below come from one sample, sequenced in a study of Tregs in tolerant kidney transplant recipients. Assay used: immunoSEQ multiplex PCR; TCRdb lists only in-frame clones, some missing. The top ten clones hold about 0.35% of a sample with 90,000 to 120,000 clones, 90% of them seen once. This sample comprised CD4+ T cells from blood, obtained before the transplant. These TCRs come from a human donor who received a combined kidney and bone marrow transplant.

This chain uses TRBV5-1 with TRBJ1-1; the D is unclear. Trimming shortened V by 2 bases and J by 4 bases, and 15 bases separated the two germline ends. CDR3 size: 15 residues. The germline V gene has CDR1 SGHRS and CDR2 YFSETQ. The CDR3 protein is CASSLQTPLLTEAFF. The CDR3 nucleotides read TGCGCCAGCAGCTTACAGACCCCGCTTCTCACTGAAGCTTTCTTT.

The CDR3 sequence is CASTYFFPGISEAFF. The CDR3 region has the DNA TGTGCCAGCACCTACTTCTTCCCCGGGATCTCTGAAGCTTTCTTT. The V call is TRBV7-2, the J call TRBJ1-1; D is unclear. The length of the CDR3 is 15 residues. CDR1 and CDR2 (germline): SGHTA, FQGNSA. V was trimmed by 7 bases and J by 6 bases, leaving 21 bases between them.

The rearrangement links TRBV9 to TRBJ2-3; 10 bases line up with TRBD2. Trimming removed 3 bases from V and 5 bases from J; junction bases left unmatched: 9. Looked up from germline, CDR1 is SGDLS and CDR2 is YYNGEE. This CDR3 has 16 residues. Here the CDR3 reads CASSASGRADVDTQYF. CDR3 DNA: TGTGCCAGCAGCGCGAGCGGGAGGGCCGATGTAGATACGCAGTATTTT. The full variable domain, with the rest looked up from reference TRBV9 and TRBJ2-3, is DSGVTQTPKHLITATGQRVTLRCSPRSGDLSVYWYQQSLDQGLQFLIQYYNGEERAKGNILERFSAQQFPDLHSELNLSSLELGDSALYFCASSASGRADVDTQYFGPGTRLTVL.

This clone was seen just once. This sequence joins TRBV4-2 and TRBJ1-4, with D unresolved. Germline CDR1 reads LGHNA; CDR2 reads YNFKEQ. The length of the CDR3 is 19 residues. Trimming stripped 2 bases from V and 0 bases from J, with 19 bases between. CDR3 DNA: TGTGCCAGCAGCCAAAGCGGTCCAGGAGCGGTTGCAACTAATGAAAAACTGTTTTTT. As protein: CASSQSGPGAVATNEKLFF.

The sample holds a few counts of this clone. The chain employs TRBV10-2 and TRBJ2-2, with D possibly matching TRBD2 (5 bases). Germline loops: CDR1 WSHSY, CDR2 SAAADI. The CDR3 is 13 residues long. With 10 bases removed from V and 5 bases from J, the gap between germline ends came to 14 bases. CDR3 DNA: TGCGCCATACTAGTACCGGATACCGGGGAGCTGTTTTTT. Amino acid sequence: CAILVPDTGELFF.

The rearrangement joins TRBV5-4 to TRBJ1-2; 10 nucleotides agree with TRBD1. The CDR3 has 14 amino acids. J was trimmed by 7 bases and V by 2 bases; bases with no gene match: 5. Germline lookup yields CDR1 SGHNT and CDR2 YYREEE (reference sequence). The CDR3 here is CASSFRDRGAGYTF. In DNA form, the CDR3 reads TGTGCCAGCAGCTTTCGGGACAGGGGTGCTGGCTACACCTTC. The full variable domain, rest sourced from reference TRBV5-4 and TRBJ1-2, is ETGVTQSPTHLIKTRGQQVTLRCSSQSGHNTVSWYQQALGQGPQFIFQYYREEENGRGNFPPRFSGLQFPNYSSELNVNALELDDSALYLCASSFRDRGAGYTFGSGTRLTVV.

The chain links TRBV6-5 to TRBJ2-2, with D possibly TRBD2 on 5 matching bases. This CDR3 comprises 12 residues. Trimming took 6 bases from V and 4 from J, leaving 6 bases between them. The germline V gene has CDR1 MNHEY and CDR2 SVGAGI. In DNA form, the CDR3 reads TGTGCCAGCAGCCGGGGCACCGGGGAGCTGTTTTTT. The encoded protein is CASSRGTGELFF.

V usage is TRBV18 and J usage is TRBJ2-7; TRBD1 aligns across 10 bases. Per germline, CDR1 KGHSH and CDR2 LQKENI. Unmatched junction bases numbered 5, after V lost 3 bases and J lost 3 bases. This CDR3 has 15 residues. CDR3 in amino acids: CASSPLGTGDYEQYF. In nucleotides, the CDR3 is TGTGCCAGCTCACCTTTAGGGACAGGGGACTACGAGCAGTACTTC.

V usage is TRBV11-2 and J usage is TRBJ2-1; D uncertain. Looked up from germline, CDR1 is SGHAT and CDR2 is FQNNGV. The V end was cut by 5 bases, the J end by 7 bases, with 12 bases between. The CDR3 spans 13 residues. CDR3 bases: TGTGCCAGCAGCGCACTGATGAGGAATGAGCAGTTCTTC. Encoded protein: CASSALMRNEQFF.

This chain uses TRBV28 with TRBJ1-2; 11 bases map to TRBD1. CDR1 is MDHEN, CDR2 SYDVKM, per germline. The ends lost 4 bases at V and 4 bases at J; junction bases unmatched: 5. The CDR3 extends over 15 amino acids. The CDR3 sequence is CASSSRDRGIYGYTF. Written as DNA, the CDR3 is TGTGCCAGCAGTTCCCGGGACAGGGGGATCTATGGCTACACCTTC.

The genes are TRBV2 and TRBJ2-3; D is unresolved. Trimming removed 1 base at V and 10 bases at J, with 9 bases between. Germline V gives CDR1 SNHLY, CDR2 FYNNEI. CDR3 length equals 12 residues. The CDR3 loop is CASSEGLSAQYF. The CDR3 DNA sequence: TGTGCCAGCAGTGAAGGCCTCTCGGCGCAGTATTTT.

The chain recombines TRBV6-6 with TRBJ2-7; possibly TRBD1 for D (6 bases). This CDR3 spans 13 amino acids. The germline gives CDR1 MNHNY, CDR2 SVGAGI (reference sequence). The V gene lost 9 bases and the J gene lost 3 bases, with 15 bases spanning the gap. The CDR3 loop is CASHQTGGYEQYF. CDR3 coding DNA: TGTGCCAGTCACCAGACAGGAGGCTACGAGCAGTACTTC.

In this sample, this clone turned up once. For the CDR3, the DNA is TGTGCCAGCAGCCGGGGAATGGGGGCCCAGCCCCAGCATTTT. Protein: CASSRGMGAQPQHF. This sequence joins TRBV6-5 and TRBJ1-5, with D perhaps TRBD1 (6 bases). Trimming cost V 6 bases and J 7 bases, with 16 bases left between them. Germline V lookup: CDR1 MNHEY, CDR2 SVGAGI. The CDR3 has 14 residues.

The chain couples TRBV9 to TRBJ2-1, with D uncertain. CDR1 and CDR2 from the germline V gene are SGDLS and YYNGEE. V lost 5 bases to trimming and J lost 8 bases, with 11 bases between them. The CDR3 is made up of 12 amino acids. The CDR3 is CASRGDPDEQFF. CDR3 bases: TGTGCCAGCAGGGGCGATCCCGATGAGCAGTTCTTC. Combining the CDR3 with reference TRBV9 and TRBJ2-1 gives the whole variable domain DSGVTQTPKHLITATGQRVTLRCSPRSGDLSVYWYQQSLDQGLQFLIQYYNGEERAKGNILERFSAQQFPDLHSELNLSSLELGDSALYFCASRGDPDEQFFGPGTRLTVL.